Listed below are T cell receptor beta chains from one sample, sequenced in a study of blood T cell repertoires in COVID-19. Profiling relied on immunoSEQ multiplex PCR, and the TCRdb table lists in-frame clones only, not all of them. The table lists more than 50,000 clones, 75% to 95% of them singletons. The material sequenced was peripheral blood. The origin of the receptors is an elderly man with acute or convalescent COVID-19. Both conserved end residues are part of each CDR3. The order of the fields is J gene, D gene, V gene, clone size, CDR3 protein, CDR3 DNA. D genes are given only for firm matches. Rows give clone size only sometimes, using once, few, many, or a class for an expanded clone.

TRBJ1-2 | . | TRBV7-9 | . | CASSPGGGNYGYTF | TGTGCCAGCAGCCCCGGGGGAGGAAACTATGGCTACACCTTC
TRBJ1-1 | . | TRBV3-1/TRBV3-2 | . | CASSQDLQNTEAFF | TGTGCCAGCAGCCAAGACTTACAGAACACTGAAGCTTTCTTT
TRBJ2-3 | TRBD2 | TRBV5-1 | . | CASSPQGLADTQYF | TGCGCCAGCAGCCCGCAGGGACTAGCGGATACGCAGTATTTT
TRBJ2-3 | . | TRBV14 | . | CASSSAAWSDTQYF | TGTGCCAGCAGCTCCGCCGCGTGGTCAGATACGCAGTATTTT
TRBJ2-1 | TRBD1 | TRBV25-1 | . | CASSEVGQGGVHNEQFF | TGTGCCAGCAGTGAGGTGGGACAGGGGGGAGTCCACAATGAGCAGTTCTTC
TRBJ1-6 | . | TRBV29-1 | . | CSVEGQGLRDSPLHF | TGCAGCGTTGAGGGGCAGGGGCTAAGGGATTCACCCCTCCACTTT
TRBJ2-2 | . | TRBV7-9 | once | CASSFFSLALNTGELFF | TGTGCCAGCAGCTTTTTTTCCTTGGCCCTGAACACCGGGGAGCTGTTTTTT
TRBJ1-6 | . | TRBV6-5 | . | CASSRRGLNNSPLHF | TGTGCCAGCAGTCGTCGGGGACTGAATAATTCACCCCTCCACTTT
TRBJ2-5 | . | TRBV14 | . | CASSQDPRTQYF | TGTGCCAGCAGCCAAGATCCGAGGACCCAGTACTTC
TRBJ2-2 | TRBD2 | TRBV5-1 | . | CASSLATGRVSGELFF | TGCGCCAGCAGCTTGGCCACGGGGAGGGTATCCGGGGAGCTGTTTTTT
TRBJ1-6 | TRBD1 | TRBV2 | few | CASSAGTGANNSPLHF | TGTGCCAGCAGTGCTGGGACAGGGGCGAATAATTCACCCCTCCACTTT
TRBJ1-4 | TRBD1 | TRBV5-1 | . | CASSAVGTENEKLFF | TGCGCCAGCAGCGCTGTGGGGACAGAAAATGAAAAACTGTTTTTT
TRBJ2-1 | TRBD1 | TRBV3-1/TRBV3-2 | . | CASSQVLGQGSREQFF | TGTGCCAGCAGCCAAGTTCTGGGACAGGGCTCAAGGGAGCAGTTCTTC
TRBJ2-2 | . | TRBV15 | . | CATTWEAGAGTGELFF | TGTGCCACCACATGGGAGGCGGGGGCAGGTACCGGGGAGCTGTTTTTT
TRBJ2-1 | TRBD2 | TRBV5-1 | . | CASSLLAGNNEQFF | TGCGCCAGCAGCTTATTAGCGGGGAACAATGAGCAGTTCTTC
TRBJ2-7 | TRBD2 | TRBV7-2 | . | CASSLEGGGAISYEQYF | TGTGCCAGCAGCTTAGAGGGCGGGGGGGCCATCTCCTACGAGCAGTACTTC
TRBJ2-7 | . | TRBV7-9 | . | CASSFGDGYEQYF | TGTGCCAGCAGCTTTGGAGACGGATACGAGCAGTACTTC
TRBJ2-1 | TRBD2 | TRBV7-9 | once | CASSPPGLAPNNEQFF | TGTGCCAGCAGCCCACCGGGACTAGCGCCCAACAATGAGCAGTTCTTC
TRBJ2-3 | TRBD2 | TRBV29-1 | . | CSGRTSGGNTDTQYF | TGCAGCGGTCGAACTAGCGGGGGAAATACAGATACGCAGTATTTT
TRBJ2-7 | . | TRBV12-3/TRBV12-4 | once | CASLGSGSYEQYF | TGTGCCAGCCTAGGTTCGGGGTCGTACGAGCAGTACTTC
TRBJ2-3 | . | TRBV29-1 | . | CSVEDFSTGIGTQYF | TGCAGCGTTGAAGACTTTTCTACAGGTATAGGGACGCAGTATTTT
TRBJ2-5 | . | TRBV6-5 | once | CASRTLAPGETQYF | TGTGCCAGCAGAACTCTAGCCCCGGGAGAGACCCAGTACTTC
TRBJ2-6 | . | TRBV2 | . | CASSEERSSGANVLTF | TGTGCCAGCAGTGAAGAACGGTCCTCTGGGGCCAACGTCCTGACTTTC
TRBJ2-3 | . | TRBV10-3 | . | CAISPSTDTQYF | TGTGCCATCAGTCCCAGTACAGATACGCAGTATTTT
TRBJ2-2 | . | TRBV5-1 | . | CASSLTGDPTGELFF | TGCGCCAGCAGCTTAACGGGGGACCCCACCGGGGAGCTGTTTTTT
TRBJ2-7 | . | TRBV11-2 | . | CASSTDRTASYEQYF | TGTGCCAGCAGCACTGACAGGACGGCCTCCTACGAGCAGTACTTC
TRBJ1-2 | TRBD1 | TRBV6-6 | . | CASRGTGQGYGYTF | TGTGCCAGCAGGGGCACGGGACAGGGATATGGCTACACCTTC
TRBJ1-3 | . | TRBV30 | . | CAWSDGSSGNTIYF | TGTGCCTGGAGTGACGGGAGCTCTGGAAACACCATATATTTT
TRBJ1-2 | . | TRBV6-5 | . | CASSYDPSGLGGYTF | TGTGCCAGCAGTTACGACCCCTCAGGGCTAGGGGGCTACACCTTC
TRBJ2-1 | TRBD1 | TRBV5-1 | . | CASSLVTGNYNEQFF | TGCGCCAGCAGCCTAGTGACAGGGAACTACAATGAGCAGTTCTTC
TRBJ1-3 | . | TRBV30 | . | CARGDLGNTIYF | TGTGCCCGAGGTGATCTTGGAAACACCATATATTTT
TRBJ1-4 | . | TRBV2 | . | CASSGPGGREKLFF | TGTGCCAGCAGTGGCCCGGGGGGTAGGGAAAAACTGTTTTTT
TRBJ1-4 | . | TRBV2 | . | CASRDSGHLSTNEKLFF | TGTGCCAGCAGGGATTCGGGACACCTATCAACTAATGAAAAACTGTTTTTT
TRBJ1-6 | . | TRBV21-1 | . | CASSKCKQGNSPLHF | TGTGCCAGCAGCAAATGTAAGCAGGGGAATTCACCCCTCCACTTT
TRBJ1-2 | . | TRBV6-1 | . | CASSEAGDYGYTF | TGTGCCAGCAGTGAAGCAGGGGACTATGGCTACACCTTC
TRBJ1-5 | TRBD1 | TRBV5-6 | . | CASSLYGTGVGNQPQHF | TGTGCCAGCAGCTTGTACGGGACAGGGGTTGGCAATCAGCCCCAGCATTTT
TRBJ2-2 | TRBD2 | TRBV5-6 | . | CASSFGGGNTGELFF | TGTGCCAGCAGCTTCGGCGGGGGGAACACCGGGGAGCTGTTTTTT
TRBJ1-1 | . | TRBV7-8 | . | CASSLAAGLNTEAFF | TGTGCCAGCAGCTTAGCTGCAGGGCTGAACACTGAAGCTTTCTTT
TRBJ1-2 | TRBD1 | TRBV2 | . | CASSEARGLIGYTF | TGTGCCAGCAGTGAGGCTAGGGGGCTTATTGGCTACACCTTC
TRBJ2-7 | . | TRBV4-1 | . | CASSQDGIAAGWSYEQYF | TGCGCCAGCAGCCAAGATGGGATAGCGGCAGGCTGGTCCTACGAGCAGTACTTC
TRBJ2-5 | TRBD1 | TRBV19 | once | CASSIDTSTGGEETQYF | TGTGCCAGTAGTATAGACACCTCGACAGGGGGCGAAGAGACCCAGTACTTC
TRBJ2-4 | . | TRBV3-1/TRBV3-2 | . | CASSPTGGPSSIQYF | TGTGCCAGCAGCCCGACGGGGGGCCCCTCCAGCATTCAGTACTTC
TRBJ2-7 | TRBD1 | TRBV30 | . | CAWSAPRPGQTSYEQYF | TGTGCCTGGAGTGCCCCCCGCCCGGGACAGACTTCCTACGAGCAGTACTTC
TRBJ2-5 | TRBD2 | TRBV5-1 | . | CASSSGTSGQETQYF | TGCGCCAGCAGCTCCGGGACTAGCGGCCAAGAGACCCAGTACTTC
TRBJ1-1 | . | TRBV19 | . | CASSARTPPEAFF | TGTGCCAGTAGTGCCCGGACACCCCCTGAAGCTTTCTTT
TRBJ2-4 | . | TRBV19 | . | CASSPLLGAKNIQYF | TGTGCCAGTAGTCCCCTCTTGGGGGCGAAAAACATTCAGTACTTC